Listed below are T cell receptor beta chains from one sample, sequenced in a study of T cell repertoires in ileal Crohn's disease. This table comes from immunoSEQ multiplex PCR, and its TCRdb copy is limited to in-frame clones, with some not included. The sample shows approximately 7,500 clones, about 95% of them seen only once. Sample: ileal tissue. All receptors derive from an adult with Crohn's disease. Both conserved end residues are part of each CDR3. The D gene is left open where the match is weak. Size is stated for part of the rows, as once, few or many counts, or as a class when the clone is expanded.

J gene: TRBJ2-5
D gene: TRBD1
V gene: TRBV7-2
clone size: once
CDR3 protein: CASSSDRVVETQYF
CDR3 DNA: TGTGCCAGCAGCTCGGACAGGGTGGTGGAGACCCAGTACTTC

J gene: TRBJ1-5
D gene: NA
V gene: TRBV27
clone size: once
CDR3 protein: CASSLKGLTARGGPQHF
CDR3 DNA: TGTGCCAGCAGTTTGAAGGGGTTGACCGCTCGGGGGGGGCCCCAGCATTTT

J gene: TRBJ2-3
D gene: NA
V gene: TRBV28
clone size: NA
CDR3 protein: CASSLLGRVRDTQYF
CDR3 DNA: TGTGCCAGCAGTTTATTGGGCAGGGTAAGGGATACGCAGTATTTT

J gene: TRBJ1-6
D gene: TRBD1
V gene: TRBV28
clone size: NA
CDR3 protein: CASSLGTVNNSPLHF
CDR3 DNA: TGTGCCAGCAGTTTAGGGACAGTGAATAATTCACCCCTCCACTTT

J gene: TRBJ2-5
D gene: TRBD1
V gene: TRBV6-5
clone size: once
CDR3 protein: CASSQRTGDQETQYF
CDR3 DNA: TGTGCCAGCAGTCAACGGACAGGGGACCAAGAGACCCAGTACTTC

J gene: TRBJ2-1
D gene: TRBD1
V gene: TRBV9
clone size: NA
CDR3 protein: CASSASSPGQGIYNEQFF
CDR3 DNA: TGTGCCAGCAGTGCCTCTTCGCCGGGACAGGGGATATACAATGAGCAGTTCTTC

J gene: TRBJ1-1
D gene: NA
V gene: TRBV2
clone size: once
CDR3 protein: CASSADAANTEAFF
CDR3 DNA: TGTGCCAGCAGTGCCGATGCGGCGAACACTGAAGCTTTCTTT

J gene: TRBJ1-1
D gene: TRBD1
V gene: TRBV10-3
clone size: NA
CDR3 protein: CAITGQGDTEAFF
CDR3 DNA: TGTGCCATTACGGGACAGGGGGACACTGAAGCTTTCTTT

J gene: TRBJ1-5
D gene: TRBD1
V gene: TRBV6-1
clone size: NA
CDR3 protein: CASRGQGVGQPQHF
CDR3 DNA: TGTGCCAGCAGGGGACAGGGCGTAGGTCAGCCCCAGCATTTT

J gene: TRBJ1-1
D gene: NA
V gene: TRBV7-9
clone size: once
CDR3 protein: CASSAEQGNTEAFF
CDR3 DNA: TGTGCCAGCAGCGCGGAACAGGGAAACACTGAAGCTTTCTTT

J gene: TRBJ1-3
D gene: NA
V gene: TRBV19
clone size: NA
CDR3 protein: CASSGDRDKIYF
CDR3 DNA: TGTGCCAGTAGTGGGGACCGGGACAAGATCTATTTT

J gene: TRBJ2-5
D gene: TRBD2
V gene: TRBV2
clone size: NA
CDR3 protein: CAAGRAEQETQYF
CDR3 DNA: TGTGCCGCTGGGAGGGCAGAACAAGAGACCCAGTACTTC

J gene: TRBJ1-3
D gene: NA
V gene: TRBV4-1
clone size: NA
CDR3 protein: CASSQGIQGFGNTIYF
CDR3 DNA: TGCGCCAGCAGCCAAGGCATTCAGGGCTTTGGAAACACCATATATTTT

J gene: TRBJ1-4
D gene: NA
V gene: TRBV6-5
clone size: NA
CDR3 protein: CASSLTGYNEKLFF
CDR3 DNA: TGTGCCAGCAGCTTAACAGGCTACAATGAAAAACTGTTTTTT

J gene: TRBJ2-2
D gene: NA
V gene: TRBV11-2
clone size: NA
CDR3 protein: CASMVGRGNTGELFF
CDR3 DNA: TGTGCCAGCATGGTTGGCCGGGGGAACACCGGGGAGCTGTTTTTT

J gene: TRBJ1-1
D gene: NA
V gene: TRBV28
clone size: NA
CDR3 protein: CASSFAGARTEAFF
CDR3 DNA: TGTGCCAGCAGTTTTGCGGGTGCACGCACTGAAGCTTTCTTT

J gene: TRBJ1-2
D gene: NA
V gene: TRBV7-2
clone size: once
CDR3 protein: CATTIGPNYGYTF
CDR3 DNA: TGTGCCACCACTATTGGCCCCAACTATGGCTACACCTTC

J gene: TRBJ2-7
D gene: TRBD2
V gene: TRBV28
clone size: NA
CDR3 protein: CASSLRGAGAEQYF
CDR3 DNA: TGTGCCAGCAGTTTACGCGGAGCGGGGGCCGAGCAGTACTTC

J gene: TRBJ1-2
D gene: NA
V gene: TRBV5-4
clone size: NA
CDR3 protein: CASSLAGGGGYTF
CDR3 DNA: TGTGCCAGCAGCTTGGCCGGCGGGGGTGGCTACACCTTC

J gene: TRBJ1-2
D gene: NA
V gene: TRBV20-1
clone size: NA
CDR3 protein: CSASTQGGYTF
CDR3 DNA: TGCAGTGCTAGTACCCAGGGTGGCTACACCTTC

J gene: TRBJ1-2
D gene: NA
V gene: TRBV7-2
clone size: NA
CDR3 protein: CASSVSNYGYTF
CDR3 DNA: TGTGCCAGCAGCGTCAGTAACTATGGCTACACCTTC

J gene: TRBJ2-6
D gene: NA
V gene: TRBV21-1
clone size: NA
CDR3 protein: CAGSLTGVGANVLTF
CDR3 DNA: TGTGCCGGAAGCCTTACAGGGGTCGGGGCCAACGTCCTGACTTTC

J gene: TRBJ2-3
D gene: TRBD2
V gene: TRBV29-1
clone size: NA
CDR3 protein: CSVSRTSGNTDTQYF
CDR3 DNA: TGCAGCGTTTCCCGGACTAGCGGTAACACAGATACGCAGTATTTT

J gene: TRBJ2-3
D gene: TRBD2
V gene: TRBV2
clone size: NA
CDR3 protein: CASKGGLAGGRIPASTDTQYF
CDR3 DNA: TGTGCCAGCAAGGGAGGACTAGCGGGGGGCCGGATACCGGCTAGCACAGATACGCAGTATTTT

J gene: TRBJ2-2
D gene: NA
V gene: TRBV9
clone size: NA
CDR3 protein: CASSVVAGAGELFF
CDR3 DNA: TGTGCCAGCAGCGTAGTGGCAGGGGCCGGGGAGCTGTTTTTT

J gene: TRBJ2-1
D gene: NA
V gene: TRBV28
clone size: NA
CDR3 protein: CASSLQGGRIYNEQFF
CDR3 DNA: TGTGCCAGCAGTTTACAGGGGGGAAGGATCTACAATGAGCAGTTCTTC

J gene: TRBJ1-5
D gene: NA
V gene: TRBV7-2
clone size: NA
CDR3 protein: CASSLRQGNQPQHF
CDR3 DNA: TGTGCCAGCAGCCTACGACAGGGCAATCAGCCCCAGCATTTT

J gene: TRBJ2-6
D gene: TRBD1
V gene: TRBV7-9
clone size: NA
CDR3 protein: CASSRGQGESGANVLTF
CDR3 DNA: TGTGCCAGCAGCCGTGGACAGGGCGAATCTGGGGCCAACGTCCTGACTTTC

J gene: TRBJ2-3
D gene: NA
V gene: TRBV29-1
clone size: NA
CDR3 protein: CSVGEALRPDTQYF
CDR3 DNA: TGCAGCGTTGGTGAGGCCCTCCGTCCGGATACGCAGTATTTT

J gene: TRBJ2-5
D gene: NA
V gene: TRBV5-1
clone size: NA
CDR3 protein: CASSSRGLPQETQYF
CDR3 DNA: TGCGCCAGCAGTTCGCGGGGCCTACCCCAAGAGACCCAGTACTTC

J gene: TRBJ2-7
D gene: NA
V gene: TRBV4-2
clone size: NA
CDR3 protein: CAPHSSGTSYEQYF
CDR3 DNA: TGTGCCCCTCATTCTTCCGGGACTTCCTACGAGCAGTACTTC

J gene: TRBJ1-2
D gene: NA
V gene: TRBV19
clone size: NA
CDR3 protein: CASTSGSGPLGYTF
CDR3 DNA: TGTGCCAGTACCAGCGGGTCAGGGCCACTTGGCTACACCTTC

J gene: TRBJ1-2
D gene: NA
V gene: TRBV18
clone size: NA
CDR3 protein: CASSPPSGIDSYGYTF
CDR3 DNA: TGTGCCAGCTCACCTCCCTCAGGGATTGATAGCTATGGCTACACCTTC

J gene: TRBJ2-1
D gene: NA
V gene: TRBV7-3
clone size: once
CDR3 protein: CASSLDAGRRGNEQFF
CDR3 DNA: TGTGCCAGCAGCTTAGACGCGGGGCGCCGGGGCAATGAGCAGTTCTTC

J gene: TRBJ1-1
D gene: NA
V gene: TRBV28
clone size: NA
CDR3 protein: CASATRDTSSAFF
CDR3 DNA: TGTGCCAGCGCGACCAGGGACACCTCCTCGGCTTTCTTT

J gene: TRBJ2-4
D gene: TRBD1
V gene: TRBV6-1
clone size: NA
CDR3 protein: CASSVQGANIQYF
CDR3 DNA: TGTGCCAGCAGTGTACAGGGGGCAAACATTCAGTACTTC

J gene: TRBJ2-1
D gene: NA
V gene: TRBV5-1
clone size: NA
CDR3 protein: CASSLGQGINEQFF
CDR3 DNA: TGCGCCAGCAGCTTGGGCCAGGGAATCAATGAGCAGTTCTTC

J gene: TRBJ2-7
D gene: TRBD1
V gene: TRBV10-2
clone size: NA
CDR3 protein: CASSDDGTGAHEQYF
CDR3 DNA: TGCGCCAGCAGTGACGATGGGACAGGGGCTCACGAGCAGTACTTC

J gene: TRBJ2-3
D gene: TRBD1
V gene: TRBV7-3
clone size: few
CDR3 protein: CASSKTGDTQYF
CDR3 DNA: TGTGCCAGCAGCAAGACAGGGGATACGCAGTATTTT

J gene: TRBJ2-2
D gene: NA
V gene: TRBV7-9
clone size: NA
CDR3 protein: CASRVQGFTGELFF
CDR3 DNA: TGTGCCAGCAGGGTGCAGGGTTTCACCGGGGAGCTGTTTTTT

J gene: TRBJ2-7
D gene: NA
V gene: TRBV7-6
clone size: NA
CDR3 protein: CASSLAPGGGRSEQYF
CDR3 DNA: TGTGCCAGCAGCTTAGCCCCAGGAGGAGGGCGATCCGAGCAGTACTTC

J gene: TRBJ1-4
D gene: TRBD1
V gene: TRBV28
clone size: NA
CDR3 protein: CASITGETNEKLFF
CDR3 DNA: TGTGCCAGCATTACAGGGGAGACTAATGAAAAACTGTTTTTT

J gene: TRBJ2-1
D gene: NA
V gene: TRBV19
clone size: NA
CDR3 protein: CASSMAGRQEYEQFF
CDR3 DNA: TGTGCCAGTAGTATGGCGGGCAGGCAAGAGTATGAGCAGTTCTTC

J gene: TRBJ2-6
D gene: TRBD1
V gene: TRBV7-6
clone size: NA
CDR3 protein: CASSLGQGSGANVLTF
CDR3 DNA: TGTGCCAGCAGCTTGGGACAGGGCTCTGGGGCCAACGTCCTGACTTTC

J gene: TRBJ1-6
D gene: NA
V gene: TRBV9
clone size: NA
CDR3 protein: CASSPGVGGSLTRAPLHF
CDR3 DNA: TGTGCCAGCAGCCCAGGGGTCGGGGGGTCTCTTACCCGCGCGCCCCTCCACTTT

J gene: TRBJ1-3
D gene: TRBD1
V gene: TRBV6-1
clone size: once
CDR3 protein: CASSGRTGQGGNTIYF
CDR3 DNA: TGTGCCAGCAGTGGACGAACGGGACAGGGTGGAAACACCATATATTTT

J gene: TRBJ2-7
D gene: TRBD2
V gene: TRBV7-2
clone size: NA
CDR3 protein: CASSLIVAGGDEQYF
CDR3 DNA: TGTGCCAGCAGCTTAATCGTAGCGGGGGGAGACGAGCAGTACTTC

J gene: TRBJ2-3
D gene: NA
V gene: TRBV5-6
clone size: NA
CDR3 protein: CASSLALRDTQYF
CDR3 DNA: TGTGCCAGCAGCTTGGCCCTCAGAGATACGCAGTATTTT

J gene: TRBJ2-7
D gene: TRBD2
V gene: TRBV2
clone size: once
CDR3 protein: CASSGGTSGGGEQYF
CDR3 DNA: TGTGCCAGCAGTGGAGGGACTAGCGGGGGCGGCGAGCAGTACTTC

J gene: TRBJ2-2
D gene: TRBD2
V gene: TRBV27
clone size: NA
CDR3 protein: CASSMLSGGPGELFF
CDR3 DNA: TGTGCCAGCAGTATGTTATCGGGGGGGCCCGGGGAGCTGTTTTTT

J gene: TRBJ2-5
D gene: TRBD2
V gene: TRBV7-2
clone size: NA
CDR3 protein: CASSLGGGTSGGAQETQYF
CDR3 DNA: TGTGCCAGCAGCTTAGGAGGGGGGACTAGCGGGGGGGCCCAAGAGACCCAGTACTTC

J gene: TRBJ1-6
D gene: NA
V gene: TRBV28
clone size: NA
CDR3 protein: CATSDGGGHSPLHF
CDR3 DNA: TGTGCCACCTCGGACGGGGGGGGGCATTCACCCCTCCACTTT

J gene: TRBJ2-5
D gene: TRBD1
V gene: TRBV2
clone size: NA
CDR3 protein: CASRLGQVRETQYF
CDR3 DNA: TGTGCCAGCAGACTCGGACAGGTTAGAGAGACCCAGTACTTC

J gene: TRBJ2-5
D gene: NA
V gene: TRBV7-6
clone size: NA
CDR3 protein: CASSRRRGETQYF
CDR3 DNA: TGTGCCAGCAGCCGGCGGAGGGGAGAGACCCAGTACTTC

J gene: TRBJ1-4
D gene: TRBD1
V gene: TRBV7-6
clone size: NA
CDR3 protein: CASTTKTGYEKLFF
CDR3 DNA: TGTGCCAGCACCACCAAGACAGGGTATGAAAAACTGTTTTTT

J gene: TRBJ2-1
D gene: NA
V gene: TRBV29-1
clone size: NA
CDR3 protein: CSVEKGGGLYNEQFF
CDR3 DNA: TGCAGCGTTGAGAAGGGAGGGGGGTTATACAATGAGCAGTTCTTC

J gene: TRBJ2-5
D gene: NA
V gene: TRBV6-5
clone size: NA
CDR3 protein: CASSYSDSSYQETQYF
CDR3 DNA: TGTGCCAGCAGTTACTCGGACTCCTCGTACCAAGAGACCCAGTACTTC

J gene: TRBJ2-5
D gene: NA
V gene: TRBV29-1
clone size: NA
CDR3 protein: CSVVGFQETQYF
CDR3 DNA: TGCAGCGTTGTGGGCTTCCAAGAGACCCAGTACTTC

J gene: TRBJ1-2
D gene: NA
V gene: TRBV19
clone size: NA
CDR3 protein: CASREAVGYTF
CDR3 DNA: TGTGCCAGTAGAGAGGCTGTTGGCTACACCTTC

J gene: TRBJ2-5
D gene: TRBD1
V gene: TRBV4-1
clone size: NA
CDR3 protein: CASSQVGTANKETQYF
CDR3 DNA: TGCGCCAGCAGCCAAGTAGGGACAGCCAATAAAGAGACCCAGTACTTC